Shown below are 11 T cell receptor beta chains from a single sample sequenced in a study of CD8 T cells in Susac syndrome. Random hexamers primed reverse transcription of about 0.45 to 1 ug RNA. TCRdb re-called the immunoSEQ multiplex PCR reads with MiXCR, one entry per CDR3 protein. The sample lists 150,000 to 200,000 distinct CDR3 sequences, about 95% seen once, with 0.11% to 0.15% in the top ten. The sample consisted of CD4+ T cells from PBMCs. Receptors originate from a human donor in good health.

The V call is TRBV12-3 or TRBV12-4, the J call TRBJ1-1; no clear D. The germline V and J ends were trimmed by 0 bases and 2 bases, with 7 bases remaining between them. The CDR3 is 14 residues long. The CDR3 bases are TGTGCCAGCAGTTTAGCGTCCCTTAACACTGAAGCTTTCTTT. It encodes CASSLASLNTEAFF.

This chain uses TRBV5-6 with TRBJ2-3, with D unclear. The ends were cut back, 0 bases at V and 6 bases at J, with 8 bases in the middle. The CDR3 is made up of 13 amino acids. Per the germline V gene, CDR1 is SGHDT and CDR2 is YYEEEE. The CDR3: CASSLGRSDTQYF. CDR3 sequence (DNA): TGTGCCAGCAGCTTGGGCAGGAGCGATACGCAGTATTTT.

The chain employs TRBV20-1 and TRBJ1-2, with D unclear. This CDR3 is 11 amino acids long. Trimming took off 6 bases at V and 8 bases at J, with 13 bases between the two ends. Germline V CDR1 and CDR2: DFQATT, SNEGSKA (reference sequence). The CDR3 nucleotides are TGCAGTGCCATCATAGCGAGAGGCTACACCTTC. Translating gives CSAIIARGYTF.

The genes are TRBV2 and TRBJ1-1; D gene ambiguous. In germline, CDR1 is SNHLY, CDR2 FYNNEI. The ends were cut back, 7 bases at V and 3 bases at J, with 9 bases in the middle. The CDR3 has 12 amino acids. The CDR3 sequence is CASTPDYTEAFF. The CDR3 region has the DNA TGTGCCAGCACCCCTGACTACACTGAAGCTTTCTTT. The complete variable domain, with remaining parts taken from reference TRBV2 and TRBJ1-1, reads EPEVTQTPSHQVTQMGQEVILRCVPISNHLYFYWYRQILGQKVEFLVSFYNNEISEKSEIFDDQFSVERPDGSNFTLKIRSTKLEDSAMYFCASTPDYTEAFFGQGTRLTVV.

V gene TRBV9 combines with J gene TRBJ2-7; no clear D. Germline lookup yields CDR1 SGDLS and CDR2 YYNGEE. The V and J ends lost 2 bases and 3 bases respectively, with 15 bases between them. CDR3 length: 15 amino acids. The CDR3 sequence: CASSVGIEGNYEQYF. CDR3 bases: TGTGCCAGCAGCGTCGGCATCGAAGGGAACTACGAGCAGTACTTC.

The genes are TRBV20-1 and TRBJ2-5; the match to TRBD2 covers 10 bases. With V trimmed by 1 base and J by 5 bases, 7 bases remained unmatched. There are 15 residues in the CDR3. Germline V CDR1 and CDR2: DFQATT, SNEGSKA (reference sequence). In nucleotides, the CDR3 is TGCAGTGCTAGAGTGGTACTAGCGGGGAGGGAGACCCAGTACTTC. As protein: CSARVVLAGRETQYF.

This chain uses TRBV18 with TRBJ1-2; D is ambiguous. Trimming left V 2 bases short and J 2 bases short, with 6 bases between. This CDR3 contains 13 residues. CDR1 and CDR2 from the germline V gene are KGHSH and LQKENI. The CDR3 sequence is CASSPGLNYGYTF. CDR3 coding DNA: TGTGCCAGCTCACCAGGGCTGAACTATGGCTACACCTTC.

The V and J genes are TRBV30 and TRBJ2-2, with 10 bases that match TRBD2. The V and J ends lost 8 bases and 2 bases, in that order; junction bases with no gene match: 8. Germline V gene sequence: CDR1 GTSNPN, CDR2 SVGIG (reference sequence). This CDR3 spans 15 amino acids. The CDR3 sequence: CAGGLAGGNTGELFF. The CDR3 region has the DNA TGTGCCGGAGGGTTAGCGGGGGGAAACACCGGGGAGCTGTTTTTT.

The chain employs TRBV7-9 and TRBJ2-1; perhaps TRBD2 as D (5 bases). The V end lost 1 base, the J end lost 8 bases, and 9 bases lay between the germline ends. The CDR3 runs to 13 residues. The germline V gene encodes CDR1 SEHNR and CDR2 FQNEAQ (reference sequence). This CDR3 is CASSLGWEYEQFF. In DNA, the CDR3 is TGTGCCAGCAGCTTAGGATGGGAGTATGAGCAGTTCTTC.

This chain uses TRBV20-1 with TRBJ1-1; D may be TRBD1 (5 bases). V was cut by 6 bases and J by 7 bases, with 18 bases left in between. This CDR3 is built from 13 residues. Germline V gives CDR1 DFQATT, CDR2 SNEGSKA (reference sequence). The CDR3 DNA reads TGCAGTGCCCCGCGTTCGGGGCCGGGTGAAGCTTTCTTT. Encoded protein: CSAPRSGPGEAFF.

The chain combines TRBV20-1 with TRBJ1-5; the D gene is possibly TRBD1 (5 bases). The V end was cut by 5 bases, the J end by 4 bases, with 12 bases between. This CDR3 has 13 amino acids. The germline gives CDR1 DFQATT, CDR2 SNEGSKA (reference sequence). The CDR3 sequence is CSAAGLLNQPQHF. CDR3 nucleotide sequence: TGCAGTGCTGCGGGACTTTTGAATCAGCCCCAGCATTTT.